The entry that follows covers one TCR beta chain sequence. The antigen is undetermined. The sample has other DNA sequences that encode this CDR3 too. Investigators sorted PBMCs to obtain both CD4+ and CD8+ T cells. The record originates from a study of CD8+ T cells in alopecia areata. Findings and caveats of the study: Mice gave a clearer picture of TCR sharing than patients did, possibly for HLA-related reasons.

Extraction and reverse transcription of RNA yielded cDNA as the sequencing template. The protocol was immunoSEQ multiplex PCR, while the TCRdb copy is restricted to in-frame clones and leaves out a portion. The sample lists 250,000 or so clones, approximately 61% seen once, with around 1.2% in the top ten. The V end was cut by 0 bases, the J end by 0 bases, with 9 bases between. Germline V gene data show CDR1 as GTSNPN and CDR2 as SVGIG (reference sequence). This CDR3 comprises 15 residues. Sequencing used CD4+ T cells sorted from blood, obtained at week 0. The chain joins TRBV30 to TRBJ1-5, with D unclear. The receptor was isolated from a human donor with alopecia areata. The CDR3 protein is CAWSVPGYSNQPQHF. As DNA, the CDR3 is TGTGCCTGGAGTGTACCCGGCTATAGCAATCAGCCCCAGCATTTT.